This TCR beta chain was observed in a study of early T cells in non-severe SARS-CoV-2 infection. Trimming took 0 bases from V and 3 from J, leaving 19 bases between them. Germline-derived CDR1 and CDR2 are MNHEY and SVGEGT. The CDR3 consists of 18 residues. At least ten counts were recorded for this clonotype. Its specificity is unknown. TCRdb re-derived calls from the 5' RACE reads in MiXCR, one entry per CDR3 protein. Here the sample spans 75,000 to 80,000 distinct CDR3 sequences, roughly 15% being singletons. Whole-study findings and limits: Database matching using VDJdb favored anti-spike CD8 responses, with private and CD4 specificities left missing.

The sequence came from an adult who was a healthcare worker with PCR-confirmed SARS-CoV-2 infection or an uninfected control (not recorded which). Sequencing was performed on whole blood. The rearrangement links TRBV6-2 or TRBV6-3 to TRBJ2-3; perhaps TRBD2 as D (5 bases). Here the CDR3 reads CASSYSKVMGRGTDTQYF. In DNA form, the CDR3 reads TGTGCCAGCAGTTACTCGAAGGTTATGGGAAGAGGGACAGATACGCAGTATTTT.